The rows below give T cell receptor beta chains drawn from one sample of a study of blood T cell repertoires in COVID-19. Measured with immunoSEQ multiplex PCR; TCRdb has only the in-frame clones, and not every one. The data contain under 300,000 clones, 75% to 90% of them singletons. Sequenced input: PBMCs or T cells enriched from blood (not recorded which). All receptors derive from a woman in her forties or fifties who had recovered from COVID-19. CDR3s include the opening cysteine and the closing phenylalanine or tryptophan. The D gene is left open where the match is weak. Clone size is stated in some rows and not others, as once, few, many or a class when expanded.

D	V	J	size	DNA	CDR3
TRBD2	TRBV5-1	TRBJ2-1	.	TGCGCCAGCAGCCCCCGGGTTAGCGGGACAAACAATGAGCAGTTCTTC	CASSPRVSGTNNEQFF
.	TRBV28	TRBJ2-1	.	TGTGCCAGCAGTCTAGGATCGGCCTACAATGAGCAGTTCTTC	CASSLGSAYNEQFF
.	TRBV28	TRBJ2-7	.	TGTGCCAGCAGCGAACCTACCTACGAGCAGTACTTC	CASSEPTYEQYF
TRBD1	TRBV29-1	TRBJ2-4	.	TGCAGCGTTGAAAAAGGGGGCCGGGACATTCAGTACTTC	CSVEKGGRDIQYF
.	TRBV2	TRBJ2-2	.	TGTGCCAGCACATTGACTGCGAACACCGGGGAGCTGTTTTTT	CASTLTANTGELFF
.	TRBV5-5	TRBJ2-5	.	TGTGCCAGCAGCATGACAGGCCAAGAGACCCAGTACTTC	CASSMTGQETQYF
TRBD2	TRBV19	TRBJ2-1	once	TGTGCCAGTTCCTGGGGGGGGTCCTACAATGAGCAGTTCTTC	CASSWGGSYNEQFF
.	TRBV7-3	TRBJ2-6	.	TGTGCCAGCAGCCCACCGACAGCCAGCTCTGGGGCCAACGTCCTGACTTTC	CASSPPTASSGANVLTF
.	TRBV5-5	TRBJ1-2	.	TGTGCCAGCAGCCGGCTGCAGGGGCTCCTGAACTATGGCTACACCTTC	CASSRLQGLLNYGYTF
.	TRBV18	TRBJ1-1	.	TGTGCCAGCTCACCGACAGATAATGAAGCTTTCTTT	CASSPTDNEAFF
.	TRBV5-1	TRBJ2-5	.	TGCGCCAGCAGGGGGGGAGGAGAGACCCAGTACTTC	CASRGGGETQYF
.	TRBV30	TRBJ2-2	.	TGTGCCTGGGGGATTTCGAAGGCAGCAGGTACCGGGGAGCTGTTTTTT	CAWGISKAAGTGELFF
.	TRBV12-3/TRBV12-4	TRBJ2-1	.	TGTGCCAGCAGTTTCCCGGGGAGAAAGCAGTTCTTC	CASSFPGRKQFF
TRBD1	TRBV9	TRBJ1-6	once	TGTGCCAGCAGCCCCCGCGGGACAGATAATTCACCCCTCCACTTT	CASSPRGTDNSPLHF
.	TRBV21-1	TRBJ2-4	.	TGTGCCAGCAGCAAAGCGCTTTTAGCGAAGTTAGCCAAAAACATTCAGTACTTC	CASSKALLAKLAKNIQYF
.	TRBV19	TRBJ2-1	few	TGTGCCAGTATGGGGATTGAGACTAGGCCCTCCTACAATGAGCAGTTCTTC	CASMGIETRPSYNEQFF
TRBD1	TRBV19	TRBJ1-3	few	TGTGCCAGTAGGACCGGACAGGGAACTGGAAACACCATATATTTT	CASRTGQGTGNTIYF
.	TRBV11-3	TRBJ2-7	.	TGTGCCAGCAGCCCTTATAGCGGAGAGGGCTACGAGCAGTACTTC	CASSPYSGEGYEQYF
.	TRBV6-5	TRBJ1-3	.	TGTGCCAGCAGACAAGTCTCTGGAAACACCATATATTTT	CASRQVSGNTIYF
.	TRBV6-2/TRBV6-3	TRBJ2-1	.	TGTGCCAGCAGTTACGTCTCGGCGGCCTCCGCTTACAATGAGCAGTTCTTC	CASSYVSAASAYNEQFF
.	TRBV19	TRBJ2-1	.	TGTGCCAGTAGTCCATTAGGACTACACAATGAGCAGTTCTTC	CASSPLGLHNEQFF
TRBD2	TRBV15	TRBJ2-1	.	TGTGCCACCAGCAGCGGACTAGCGGGAGTTGGTGAGCAGTTCTTC	CATSSGLAGVGEQFF
TRBD1	TRBV4-1	TRBJ1-2	.	TGCGCCAGCAGCCAACCTAGGGGACAGGAGAGCTATGGCTACACCTTC	CASSQPRGQESYGYTF
TRBD2	TRBV7-9	TRBJ2-7	.	TGTGCCAGCAGCTTAGGGAGCGGGAGGGCCCTCTACGAGCAGTACTTC	CASSLGSGRALYEQYF
.	TRBV30	TRBJ1-3	.	TGTGCCTGGAGGCAGGGAAACACCATATATTTT	CAWRQGNTIYF
TRBD2	TRBV2	TRBJ2-7	.	TGTGCCAGCAGTTATACAGGACTAGCGGCCTACGAGCAGTACTTC	CASSYTGLAAYEQYF
.	TRBV10-3	TRBJ2-3	.	TGTGCCATCAGTGAACAGCGGCCCGCCTCCAATACGCAGTATTTT	CAISEQRPASNTQYF
TRBD2	TRBV7-9	TRBJ2-7	once	TGTGCCAGCAGCCCGGGAGGTTACGAGCAGTACTTC	CASSPGGYEQYF
.	TRBV4-1	TRBJ1-5	.	TGCGCCAGCAGCCAAGGGGCTGTTAGCAATCAGCCCCAGCATTTT	CASSQGAVSNQPQHF
TRBD1	TRBV4-1	TRBJ1-2	.	TGCGCCAGCAGCCAGGCCGGGACAGGGACTGGCTACACCTTC	CASSQAGTGTGYTF
.	TRBV7-9	TRBJ1-1	.	TGTGCCAGCAGTCTCCGCTTAAGGAGGGATGGGATGAACACTGAAGCTTTCTTT	CASSLRLRRDGMNTEAFF
.	TRBV7-9	TRBJ2-3	.	TGTGCCAGCAGCTTGATTCTGGTAGGGGGAGATACGCAGTATTTT	CASSLILVGGDTQYF
TRBD2	TRBV2	TRBJ2-3	.	TGTGCCAGCAGTGAAGTCAGCGGGAGGACAGATACGCAGTATTTT	CASSEVSGRTDTQYF
TRBD1	TRBV3-1/TRBV3-2	TRBJ2-7	.	TGTGCCAGCAGCCCCGGGACAGCTATAATCTACGAGCAGTACTTC	CASSPGTAIIYEQYF
TRBD1	TRBV30	TRBJ1-5	once	TGTGCCTGGAGTGAAGGGACAGGGGGAGGCCCTAATCAGCCCCAGCATTTT	CAWSEGTGGGPNQPQHF
TRBD1	TRBV7-9	TRBJ2-7	.	TGTGCCAGCAGCCCCAACCCCGGGACAGGAGTCTACGAGCAGTACTTC	CASSPNPGTGVYEQYF
.	TRBV25-1	TRBJ2-1	.	TGTGCCAGCAGTGACCCGAGGGACAAGTGGCCTACGAATGAGCAGTTCTTC	CASSDPRDKWPTNEQFF
TRBD1	TRBV10-3	TRBJ2-7	.	TGTGCCATCAGTCGCCGGGACAGCTCCTACGAGCAGTACTTC	CAISRRDSSYEQYF
.	TRBV11-2	TRBJ2-1	.	TGTGCCAGCAGCTGGACTCCGGGACTCGCCGGGGGTGAGCAGTTCTTC	CASSWTPGLAGGEQFF
TRBD2	TRBV25-1	TRBJ2-4	.	TGTGCCAGCAGTGAATTCGGGCAGGGAGGGGACATTCAGTACTTC	CASSEFGQGGDIQYF
.	TRBV28	TRBJ2-2	.	TGTGCCATCCTCGACAGGTCGAACACCGGGGAGCTGTTTTTT	CAILDRSNTGELFF
.	TRBV7-6	TRBJ2-6	few	TGTGCCAGCAGCCTACACGACACCCACTCTGGGGCCAACGTCCTGACTTTC	CASSLHDTHSGANVLTF
TRBD1	TRBV27	TRBJ2-7	many	TGTGCCAGCAGTTCACAGGGGGCTGGCGAGCAGTACTTC	CASSSQGAGEQYF
TRBD2	TRBV2	TRBJ2-7	once	TGTGCCAGCATCGGACTAGCGGGAGGGTACGAGCAGTACTTC	CASIGLAGGYEQYF
TRBD1	TRBV5-5	TRBJ1-4	few	TGTGCCAGCAGCCGGACAGGGGGCGAAAATGAAAAACTGTTTTTT	CASSRTGGENEKLFF